Included here is one TCR beta chain sequence, with context. The junction had 6 bases not matched to a gene; V was cut back by 6 bases and J by 10 bases. The CDR3 has 13 residues. The germline V gene encodes CDR1 LNHDA and CDR2 SQIVND (reference sequence). The investigators sampled blood at baseline, at cycle 4 day 1, and at cycle 7 day 1. The sample originates from a study of OX40 agonist ivuxolimab in advanced cancers. Study information: Patients receiving dose escalation had hepatocellular carcinoma, melanoma, renal cell or head and neck cancer.

The assay was immunoSEQ multiplex PCR, and TCRdb's table has in-frame clones only and misses some. The data hold fewer than 85,000 clones, with approximately 90% observed a single time. V and J are TRBV19 and TRBJ2-4, with 10 bases lining up with TRBD1. The clonotype originates from an adult with an advanced solid tumor such as melanoma, head and neck, liver or kidney cancer. The specimen was CD4+ or CD8+ T cells sorted from blood, collected in a trial of the OX40 agonist ivuxolimab. DNA of the CDR3: TGTGCCAGTAGCTTCGGACAGGGGGGGATTCAGTACTTC. This codes for CASSFGQGGIQYF.